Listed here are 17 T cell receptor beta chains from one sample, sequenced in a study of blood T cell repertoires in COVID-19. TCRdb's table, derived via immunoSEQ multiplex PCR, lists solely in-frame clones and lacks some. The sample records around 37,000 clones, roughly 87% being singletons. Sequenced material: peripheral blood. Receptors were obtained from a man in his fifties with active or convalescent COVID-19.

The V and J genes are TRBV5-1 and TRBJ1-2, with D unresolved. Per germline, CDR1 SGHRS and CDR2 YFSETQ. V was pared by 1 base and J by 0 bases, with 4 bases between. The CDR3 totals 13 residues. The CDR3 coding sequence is TGCGCCAGCAGCTTGACAGCTAACTATGGCTACACCTTC. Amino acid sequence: CASSLTANYGYTF.

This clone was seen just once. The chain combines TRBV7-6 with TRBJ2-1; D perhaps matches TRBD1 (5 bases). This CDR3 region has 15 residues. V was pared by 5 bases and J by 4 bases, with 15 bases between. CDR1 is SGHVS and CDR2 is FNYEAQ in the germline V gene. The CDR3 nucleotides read TGTGCCAGCAGCACAGTGGGGCCTGGATACAATGAGCAGTTCTTC. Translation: CASSTVGPGYNEQFF.

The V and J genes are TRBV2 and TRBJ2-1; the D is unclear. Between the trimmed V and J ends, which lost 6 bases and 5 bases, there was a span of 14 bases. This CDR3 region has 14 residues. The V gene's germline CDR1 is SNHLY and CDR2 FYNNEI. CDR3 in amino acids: CASSTEYNDNEQFF. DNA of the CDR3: TGTGCCAGCAGCACAGAGTATAACGACAATGAGCAGTTCTTC. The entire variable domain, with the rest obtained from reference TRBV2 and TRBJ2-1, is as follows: EPEVTQTPSHQVTQMGQEVILRCVPISNHLYFYWYRQILGQKVEFLVSFYNNEISEKSEIFDDQFSVERPDGSNFTLKIRSTKLEDSAMYFCASSTEYNDNEQFFGPGTRLTVL.

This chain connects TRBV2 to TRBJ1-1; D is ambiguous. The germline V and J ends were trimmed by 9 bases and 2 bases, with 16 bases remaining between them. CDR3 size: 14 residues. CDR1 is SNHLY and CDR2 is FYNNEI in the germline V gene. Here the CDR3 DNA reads TGTGCCAGTAGAACCCAACCCCAAAACACTGAAGCTTTCTTT. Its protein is CASRTQPQNTEAFF.

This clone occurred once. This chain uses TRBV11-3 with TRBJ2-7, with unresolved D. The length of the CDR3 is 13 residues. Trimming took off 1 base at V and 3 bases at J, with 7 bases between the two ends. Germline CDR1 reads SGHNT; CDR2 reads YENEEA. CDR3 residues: CASSLGHLYEQYF. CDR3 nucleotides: TGTGCCAGCAGCTTAGGACACCTCTACGAGCAGTACTTC.

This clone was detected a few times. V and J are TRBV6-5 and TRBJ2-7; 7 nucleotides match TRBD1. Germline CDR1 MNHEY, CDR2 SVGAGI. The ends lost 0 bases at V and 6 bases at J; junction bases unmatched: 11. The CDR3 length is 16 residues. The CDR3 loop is CASSYSPYRGSSEQYF. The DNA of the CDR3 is TGTGCCAGCAGTTACTCCCCCTACAGGGGATCAAGCGAGCAGTACTTC.

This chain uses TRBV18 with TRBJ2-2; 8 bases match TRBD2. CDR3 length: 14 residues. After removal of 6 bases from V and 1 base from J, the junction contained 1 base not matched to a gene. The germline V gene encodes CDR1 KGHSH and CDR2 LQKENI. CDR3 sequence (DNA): TGTGCCAGCTCTAGCGGGATGAACACCGGGGAGCTGTTTTTT. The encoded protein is CASSSGMNTGELFF.

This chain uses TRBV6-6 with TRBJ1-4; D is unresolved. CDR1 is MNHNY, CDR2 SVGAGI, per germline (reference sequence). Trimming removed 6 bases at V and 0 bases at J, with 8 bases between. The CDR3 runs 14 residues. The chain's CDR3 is CASRRDSTNEKLFF. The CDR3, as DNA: TGTGCCAGCAGAAGAGATTCAACTAATGAAAAACTGTTTTTT.

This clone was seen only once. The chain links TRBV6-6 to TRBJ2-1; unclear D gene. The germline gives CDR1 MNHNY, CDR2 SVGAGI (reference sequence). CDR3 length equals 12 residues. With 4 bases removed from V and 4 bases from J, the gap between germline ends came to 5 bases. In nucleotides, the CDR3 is TGTGCCAGCAGTTCCGGTTACAATGAGCAGTTCTTC. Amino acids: CASSSGYNEQFF.

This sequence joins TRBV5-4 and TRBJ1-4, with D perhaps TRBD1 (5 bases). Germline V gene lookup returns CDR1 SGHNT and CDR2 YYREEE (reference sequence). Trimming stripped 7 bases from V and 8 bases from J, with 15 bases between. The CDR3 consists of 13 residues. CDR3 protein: CASRPLDSEKLFF. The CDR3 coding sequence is TGTGCCAGCCGCCCTTTAGACAGCGAAAAACTGTTTTTT. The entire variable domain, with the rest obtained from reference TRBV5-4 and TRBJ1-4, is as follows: ETGVTQSPTHLIKTRGQQVTLRCSSQSGHNTVSWYQQALGQGPQFIFQYYREEENGRGNFPPRFSGLQFPNYSSELNVNALELDDSALYLCASRPLDSEKLFFGSGTQLSVL.

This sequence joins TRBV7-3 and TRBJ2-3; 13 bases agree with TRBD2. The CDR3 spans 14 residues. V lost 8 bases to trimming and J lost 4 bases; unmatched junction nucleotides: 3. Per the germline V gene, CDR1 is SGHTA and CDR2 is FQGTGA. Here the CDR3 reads CASGLAGVADTQYF. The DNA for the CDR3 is TGTGCCAGCGGACTAGCGGGAGTAGCAGATACGCAGTATTTT.

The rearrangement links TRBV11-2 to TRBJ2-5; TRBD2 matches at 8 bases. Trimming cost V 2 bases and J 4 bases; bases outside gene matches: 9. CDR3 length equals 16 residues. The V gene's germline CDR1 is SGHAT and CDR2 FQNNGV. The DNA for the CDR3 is TGTGCCAGCAGCTTAACTTTGGCGGGAGGACTAGAGACCCAGTACTTC. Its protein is CASSLTLAGGLETQYF.

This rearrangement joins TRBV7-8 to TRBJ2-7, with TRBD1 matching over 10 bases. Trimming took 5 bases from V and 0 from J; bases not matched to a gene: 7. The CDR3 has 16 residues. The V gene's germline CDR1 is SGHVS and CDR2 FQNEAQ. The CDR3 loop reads CASSNPGQGNSYEQYF. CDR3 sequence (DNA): TGTGCCAGCAGCAACCCGGGACAGGGGAACTCCTACGAGCAGTACTTC.

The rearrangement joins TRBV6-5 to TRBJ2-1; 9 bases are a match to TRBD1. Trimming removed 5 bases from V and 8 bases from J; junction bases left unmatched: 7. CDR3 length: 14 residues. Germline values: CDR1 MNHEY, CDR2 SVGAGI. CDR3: CASSRERQGDEQFF. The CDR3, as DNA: TGTGCCAGCAGTAGGGAAAGACAGGGGGATGAGCAGTTCTTC.

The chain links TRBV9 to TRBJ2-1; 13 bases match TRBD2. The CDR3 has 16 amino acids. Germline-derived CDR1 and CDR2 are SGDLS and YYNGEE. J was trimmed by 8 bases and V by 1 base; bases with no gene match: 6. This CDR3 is CASSVFSGTSGDEQFF. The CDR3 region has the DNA TGTGCCAGCAGCGTATTTTCCGGGACTAGCGGGGATGAGCAGTTCTTC.

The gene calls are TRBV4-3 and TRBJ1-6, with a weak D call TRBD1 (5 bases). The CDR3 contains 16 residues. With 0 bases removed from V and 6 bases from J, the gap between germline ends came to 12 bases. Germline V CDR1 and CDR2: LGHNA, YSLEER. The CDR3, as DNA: TGCGCCAGCAGCCAAGAAATAGGGGCAGCTAATTCACCCCTCCACTTT. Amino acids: CASSQEIGAANSPLHF.

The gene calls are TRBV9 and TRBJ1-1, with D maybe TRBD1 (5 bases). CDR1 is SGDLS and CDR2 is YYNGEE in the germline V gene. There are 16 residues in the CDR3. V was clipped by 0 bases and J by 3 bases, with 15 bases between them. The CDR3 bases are TGTGCCAGCAGCGTAGACCCCTGGACACTGGACACTGAAGCTTTCTTT. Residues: CASSVDPWTLDTEAFF.